This TCR beta chain was recovered during a study of cytomegalovirus exposure and HLA in healthy donors. J gave up 5 bases and V 6 bases, and 11 bases lay outside the gene matches. The germline gives CDR1 MNHEY, CDR2 SVGAGI. CDR3 length: 15 amino acids. The study's findings and limits: According to the study, 160 or so TCR beta chains were cytomegalovirus-associated.

All donors participated as healthy donors of bone marrow. Points on this clone: Its target is unknown.

PCR used 60 Vbeta primers and 13 Jbeta primers. Assay: immunoSEQ multiplex PCR; the TCRdb copy retains only in-frame clones and omits some. The sample has about 160,000 clones; about four fifths are singletons. Sequencing was done on a sample of PBMCs. This TCR was sampled from a male donor in good health and CMV-seropositive. This chain links TRBV6-5 with TRBJ2-7, with 9 nucleotides matching TRBD1. The chain's CDR3 is CASRHHRGRVHEQYF. The CDR3 DNA reads as TGTGCCAGCAGGCACCACAGGGGGCGCGTCCACGAGCAGTACTTC.